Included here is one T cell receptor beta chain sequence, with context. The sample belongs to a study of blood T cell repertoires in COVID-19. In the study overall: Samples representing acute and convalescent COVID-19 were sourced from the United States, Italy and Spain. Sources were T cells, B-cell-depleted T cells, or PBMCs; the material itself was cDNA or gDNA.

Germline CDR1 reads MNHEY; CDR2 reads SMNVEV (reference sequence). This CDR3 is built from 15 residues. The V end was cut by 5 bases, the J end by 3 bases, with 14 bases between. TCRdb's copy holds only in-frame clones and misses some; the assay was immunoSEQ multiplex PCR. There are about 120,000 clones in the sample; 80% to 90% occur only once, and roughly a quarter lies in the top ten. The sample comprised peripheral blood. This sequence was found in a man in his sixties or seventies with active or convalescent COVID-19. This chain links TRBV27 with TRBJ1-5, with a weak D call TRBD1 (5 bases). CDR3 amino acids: CASSPRRDYNQPQHF. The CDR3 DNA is TGTGCCAGCAGTCCCCGCCGGGACTACAATCAGCCCCAGCATTTT.